This passage covers 9 T cell receptor beta chains from one sample sequenced in a study of neurological immune-mediated disorders. TCRdb independently ran MiXCR on the 5' RACE reads; one entry per CDR3 protein. The sample contains about 66,000 distinct CDR3 sequences, around 5% of which appear only once. Sequenced material: PBMCs. The receptors originated from a woman in her 70s with multiple sclerosis.

This chain connects TRBV19 to TRBJ2-1, with D unresolved. CDR1 and CDR2 (germline): LNHDA, SQIVND (reference sequence). V was trimmed by 5 bases and J by 0 bases, leaving 14 bases between them. The CDR3 is made up of 16 amino acids. CDR3 sequence (DNA): TGTGCCAGTAGTCTTGCCCGGACCCTCTCCTACAATGAGCAGTTCTTC. Residues: CASSLARTLSYNEQFF.

This clonotype was seen repeatedly, ten times or more. The chain combines TRBV5-1 with TRBJ1-1, with D uncertain. Trimming took 0 bases from V and 5 from J, leaving 11 bases between them. The CDR3 has 14 amino acids. Germline loops: CDR1 SGHRS, CDR2 YFSETQ. In DNA form, the CDR3 reads TGCGCCAGCAGCTTGGACCCTAGTGGGACTGAAGCTTTCTTT. Its translation: CASSLDPSGTEAFF.

CDR3: CASTIADPPRDTQYF. For the CDR3, the DNA is TGTGCCAGCACCATAGCCGATCCCCCAAGAGATACGCAGTATTTT. The chain is built from TRBV12-3 or TRBV12-4 and TRBJ2-3, with unresolved D. The CDR3 is 15 amino acids. Trimming pared 7 bases from V and 5 bases from J, leaving 19 bases between.

Ten or more counts support this clonotype. The chain carries TRBV5-1 and TRBJ1-3; no firm D call. This CDR3 is built from 15 residues. The germline CDR1 and CDR2 sequences are SGHRS and YFSETQ. V was trimmed by 0 bases and J by 0 bases, leaving 7 bases between them. The CDR3 DNA follows: TGCGCCAGCAGCTTGGCCACCGACTCTGGAAACACCATATATTTT. Its translation: CASSLATDSGNTIYF.

This clonotype came up many times. CDR3 nucleotides: TGCGCCAGCAGCTTGGACATTTACAATGAGCAGTTCTTC. Translated: CASSLDIYNEQFF. The chain uses TRBV5-1 and TRBJ2-1; D ambiguous. V shed 0 bases and J shed 4 bases, with 5 bases lying between them. This CDR3 comprises 13 residues. Germline V CDR1 and CDR2: SGHRS, YFSETQ.

This clonotype appeared many times. The chain has TRBV28 and TRBJ2-1; D gene ambiguous. The CDR3 is 14 residues long. The V end was cut by 8 bases, the J end by 0 bases, with 11 bases between. Germline V lookup: CDR1 MDHEN, CDR2 SYDVKM. The CDR3 is CASRGVGSYNEQFF. CDR3 nucleotide sequence: TGTGCCAGCCGTGGAGTGGGCTCCTACAATGAGCAGTTCTTC.

This clonotype has a handful of counts. V is TRBV5-4 and J is TRBJ2-5; possibly TRBD2 for D (5 bases). Germline CDR1 reads SGHNT; CDR2 reads YYREEE (reference sequence). With 4 bases removed from V and 7 bases from J, the gap between germline ends came to 17 bases. The CDR3 contains 14 residues. CDR3 DNA: TGTGCCAGCAGCCCTAACACGGGATCGGGGACCCAGTACTTC. Translation gives CASSPNTGSGTQYF.

V gene TRBV15 combines with J gene TRBJ2-1; D is ambiguous. CDR3 size: 15 residues. CDR1 and CDR2 (germline): LNHNV, YYDKDF (reference sequence). The V gene lost 0 bases and the J gene lost 6 bases, with 12 bases spanning the gap. CDR3 sequence (DNA): TGTGCCACCAGCAGAGAAGTATCGGTCCGCAATGAGCAGTTCTTC. Encoded protein: CATSREVSVRNEQFF. The whole variable domain, filled in from reference TRBV15 and TRBJ2-1, reads DAMVIQNPRYQVTQFGKPVTLSCSQTLNHNVMYWYQQKSSQAPKLLFHYYDKDFNNEADTPDNFQSRRPNTSFCFLDIRSPGLGDTAMYLCATSREVSVRNEQFFGPGTRLTVL.

This clonotype was counted ten times or more. The genes are TRBV12-3 or TRBV12-4 and TRBJ1-6; no definite D call. The CDR3 loop spans 14 amino acids. V was trimmed by 1 base and J by 11 bases, leaving 12 bases between them. The CDR3 is CASSLGPSQAPLHF. CDR3 sequence (DNA): TGTGCCAGCAGTTTAGGGCCGTCCCAAGCACCCCTCCACTTT.